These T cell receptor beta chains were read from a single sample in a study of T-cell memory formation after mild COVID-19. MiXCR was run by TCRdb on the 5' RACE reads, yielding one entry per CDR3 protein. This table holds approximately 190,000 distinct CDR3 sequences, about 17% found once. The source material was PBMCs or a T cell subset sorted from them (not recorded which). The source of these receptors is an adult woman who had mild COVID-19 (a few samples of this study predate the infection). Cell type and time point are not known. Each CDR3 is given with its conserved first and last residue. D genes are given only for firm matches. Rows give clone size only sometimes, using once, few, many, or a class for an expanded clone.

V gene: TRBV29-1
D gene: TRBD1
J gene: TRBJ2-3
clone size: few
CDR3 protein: CSVADRGIADTQYF
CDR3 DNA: TGCAGCGTTGCCGACAGGGGGATAGCAGATACGCAGTATTTT

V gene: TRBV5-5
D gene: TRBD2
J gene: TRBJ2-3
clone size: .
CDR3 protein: CASNRQRGMDTQYF
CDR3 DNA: TGTGCCAGCAACCGCCAGCGGGGGATGGATACGCAGTATTTT

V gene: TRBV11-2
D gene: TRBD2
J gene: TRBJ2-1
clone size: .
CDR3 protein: CASSHRTSGTHNEQFF
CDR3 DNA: TGTGCCAGCAGCCACCGGACTAGCGGGACCCACAATGAGCAGTTCTTC

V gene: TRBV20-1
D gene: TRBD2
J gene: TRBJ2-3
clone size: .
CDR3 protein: CSARPQPGGDTQYF
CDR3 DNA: TGCAGTGCTAGACCCCAGCCGGGGGGAGATACGCAGTATTTT

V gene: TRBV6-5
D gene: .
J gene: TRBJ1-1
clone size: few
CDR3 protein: CASSRHGLRNTEAFF
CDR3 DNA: TGTGCCAGCAGTAGACACGGACTACGGAACACTGAAGCTTTCTTT

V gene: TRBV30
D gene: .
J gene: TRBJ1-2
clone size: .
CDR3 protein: CAWRMGGLYDGYTF
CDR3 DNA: TGTGCCTGGAGGATGGGGGGGTTGTACGATGGCTACACCTTC

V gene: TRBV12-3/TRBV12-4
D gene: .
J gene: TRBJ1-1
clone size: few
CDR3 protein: CASSLRGVRTEAFF
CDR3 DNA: TGTGCCAGCAGTTTACGGGGCGTAAGGACTGAAGCTTTCTTT

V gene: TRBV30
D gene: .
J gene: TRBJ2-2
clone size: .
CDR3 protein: CAWNPEMYTGELFF
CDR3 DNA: TGTGCCTGGAATCCTGAAATGTACACCGGGGAGCTGTTTTTT

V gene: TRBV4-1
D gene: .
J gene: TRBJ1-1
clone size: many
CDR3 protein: CASSQVVAGSLNTEAFF
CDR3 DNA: TGCGCCAGCAGCCAAGTGGTGGCAGGGTCTCTGAACACTGAAGCTTTCTTT

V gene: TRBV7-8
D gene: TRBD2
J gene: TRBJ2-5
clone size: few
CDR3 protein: CASNSRGRERAQETQYF
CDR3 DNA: TGTGCCAGCAACTCCCGAGGGCGGGAGCGGGCCCAGGAGACCCAGTACTTC

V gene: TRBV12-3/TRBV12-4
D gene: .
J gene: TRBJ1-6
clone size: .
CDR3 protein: CASSLFNSYNSPLHF
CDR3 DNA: TGTGCCAGCAGTTTGTTCAACTCCTATAATTCACCCCTCCACTTT

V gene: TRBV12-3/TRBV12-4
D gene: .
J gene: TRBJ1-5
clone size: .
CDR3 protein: CASSLSSSGQPQHF
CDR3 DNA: TGTGCCAGCAGTTTATCGTCATCGGGTCAGCCCCAGCATTTT

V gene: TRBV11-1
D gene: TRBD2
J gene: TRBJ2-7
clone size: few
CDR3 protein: CASSLEGGPLREQYF
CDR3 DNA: TGTGCCAGCAGCTTGGAGGGAGGGCCCCTTCGAGAGCAGTACTTC

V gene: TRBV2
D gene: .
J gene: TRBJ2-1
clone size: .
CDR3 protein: CASSLWTENNEQFF
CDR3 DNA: TGTGCCAGCAGTTTATGGACAGAAAACAATGAGCAGTTCTTC

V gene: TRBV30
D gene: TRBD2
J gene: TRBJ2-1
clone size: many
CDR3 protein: CAWIMASGDNEQFF
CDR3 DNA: TGTGCCTGGATTATGGCTAGCGGTGACAATGAGCAGTTCTTC

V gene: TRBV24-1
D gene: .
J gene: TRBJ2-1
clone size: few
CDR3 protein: CATSEGGGNEQFF
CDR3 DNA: TGTGCCACCAGTGAAGGAGGAGGGAATGAGCAGTTCTTC

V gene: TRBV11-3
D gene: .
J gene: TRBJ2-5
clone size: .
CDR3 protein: CASSAPGPDETQYF
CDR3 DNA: TGTGCCAGCAGCGCTCCAGGGCCAGATGAGACCCAGTACTTC

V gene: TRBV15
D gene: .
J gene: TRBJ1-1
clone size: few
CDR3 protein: CATSKSGTEAFF
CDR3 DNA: TGTGCCACCAGCAAGTCAGGAACTGAAGCTTTCTTT

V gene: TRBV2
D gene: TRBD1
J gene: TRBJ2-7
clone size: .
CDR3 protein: CASRAGQGTEQYF
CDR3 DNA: TGTGCCAGCAGAGCGGGACAGGGGACCGAGCAGTACTTC

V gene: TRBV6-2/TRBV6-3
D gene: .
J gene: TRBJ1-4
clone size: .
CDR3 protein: CASSFRAEKLFF
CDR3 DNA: TGTGCCAGCAGTTTCCGGGCCGAAAAACTGTTTTTT

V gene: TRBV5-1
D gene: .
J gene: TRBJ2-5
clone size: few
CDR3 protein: CASRVGQTQYF
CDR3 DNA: TGCGCCAGCAGAGTGGGGCAGACCCAGTACTTC

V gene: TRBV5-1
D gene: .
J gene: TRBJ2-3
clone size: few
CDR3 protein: CASSLRVSPDTQYF
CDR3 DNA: TGCGCCAGCAGCTTGAGGGTCAGCCCAGATACGCAGTATTTT

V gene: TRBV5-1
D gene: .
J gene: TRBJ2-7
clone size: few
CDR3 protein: CASSLGQISYEQYF
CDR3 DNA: TGCGCCAGCAGCTTGGGACAGATCTCCTACGAGCAGTACTTC

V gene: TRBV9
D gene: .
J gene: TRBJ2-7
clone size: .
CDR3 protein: CASSVWKDGREQYF
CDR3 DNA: TGTGCCAGCAGCGTATGGAAGGACGGGCGCGAGCAGTACTTC

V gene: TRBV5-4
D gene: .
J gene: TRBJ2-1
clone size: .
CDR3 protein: CASSPGGVYNEQFF
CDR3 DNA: TGTGCCAGCAGCCCAGGGGGGGTTTACAATGAGCAGTTCTTC

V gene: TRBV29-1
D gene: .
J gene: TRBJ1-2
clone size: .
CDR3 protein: CSVGGVGAQERGYTF
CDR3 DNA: TGCAGCGTTGGAGGGGTAGGGGCGCAAGAGAGGGGCTACACCTTC

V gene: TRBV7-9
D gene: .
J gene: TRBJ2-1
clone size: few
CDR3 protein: CASGGQGHNEQFF
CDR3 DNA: TGTGCCAGCGGGGGGCAGGGGCACAATGAGCAGTTCTTC

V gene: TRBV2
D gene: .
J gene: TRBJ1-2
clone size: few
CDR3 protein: CASSEPVVPPDGDYTF
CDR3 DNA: TGTGCCAGCAGTGAGCCAGTAGTTCCGCCAGATGGGGACTACACCTTC

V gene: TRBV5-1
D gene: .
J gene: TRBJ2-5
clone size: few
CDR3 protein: CASSLQGRVQETQYF
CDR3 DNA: TGCGCCAGCAGCTTGCAGGGTAGGGTCCAAGAGACCCAGTACTTC

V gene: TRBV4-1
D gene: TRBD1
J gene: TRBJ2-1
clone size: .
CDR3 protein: CASSQDRTGRFF
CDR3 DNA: TGCGCCAGCAGCCAAGATAGGACAGGTCGGTTCTTC

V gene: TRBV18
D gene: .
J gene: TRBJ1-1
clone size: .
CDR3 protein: CASSPPEYEAFF
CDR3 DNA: TGTGCCAGCTCACCACCGGAGTATGAAGCTTTCTTT

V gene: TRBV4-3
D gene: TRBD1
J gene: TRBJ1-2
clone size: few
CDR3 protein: CASSQDEGQGAFGYTF
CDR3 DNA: TGCGCCAGCAGCCAAGACGAAGGACAGGGGGCCTTCGGCTACACCTTC

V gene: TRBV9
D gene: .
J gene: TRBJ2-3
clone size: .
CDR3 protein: CASSVGPYTDTQYF
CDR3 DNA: TGTGCCAGCAGCGTAGGGCCCTACACAGATACGCAGTATTTT

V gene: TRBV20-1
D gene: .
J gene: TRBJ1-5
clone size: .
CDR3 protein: CSAARDDQPQHF
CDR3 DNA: TGCAGTGCTGCCAGGGACGATCAGCCCCAGCATTTT

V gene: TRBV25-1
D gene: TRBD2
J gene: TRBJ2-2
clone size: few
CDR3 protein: CASTRAGTNTGELFF
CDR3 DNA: TGTGCCAGCACTAGAGCGGGAACGAACACCGGGGAGCTGTTTTTT

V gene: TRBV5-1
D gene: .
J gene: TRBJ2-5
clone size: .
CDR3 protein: CASSAGTQETQYF
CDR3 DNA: TGCGCCAGCAGCGCGGGGACCCAAGAGACCCAGTACTTC

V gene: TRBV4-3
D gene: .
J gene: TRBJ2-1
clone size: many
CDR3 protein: CASSQDGFGSSYNEQFF
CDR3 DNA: TGCGCCAGCAGCCAAGATGGATTCGGGAGCTCCTACAATGAGCAGTTCTTC

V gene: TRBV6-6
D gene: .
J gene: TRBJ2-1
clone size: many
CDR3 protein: CASNPWYDNEQFF
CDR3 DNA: TGTGCCAGCAACCCCTGGTACGACAATGAGCAGTTCTTC

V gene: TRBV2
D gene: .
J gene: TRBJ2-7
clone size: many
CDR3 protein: CASRDGPSYEQYF
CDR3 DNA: TGTGCCAGCAGGGACGGGCCCTCCTACGAGCAGTACTTC

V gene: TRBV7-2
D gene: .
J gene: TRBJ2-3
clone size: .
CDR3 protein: CASSFQVRRAADTQYF
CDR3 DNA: TGTGCCAGCAGCTTCCAGGTTAGGAGGGCCGCAGATACGCAGTATTTT

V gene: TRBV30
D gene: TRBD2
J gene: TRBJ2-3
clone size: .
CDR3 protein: CAWSLRAIAGGGNTQYF
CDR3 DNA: TGTGCCTGGAGTCTTCGCGCTATAGCGGGAGGTGGAAATACGCAGTATTTT

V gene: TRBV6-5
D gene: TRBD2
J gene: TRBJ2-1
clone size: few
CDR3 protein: CASTPGTGGSIEQFF
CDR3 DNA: TGTGCCAGCACTCCCGGGACGGGGGGATCTATCGAGCAGTTCTTC

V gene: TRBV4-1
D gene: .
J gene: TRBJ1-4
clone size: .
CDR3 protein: CASSQLVGEKLFF
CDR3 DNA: TGCGCCAGCAGCCAACTGGTCGGCGAAAAACTGTTTTTT

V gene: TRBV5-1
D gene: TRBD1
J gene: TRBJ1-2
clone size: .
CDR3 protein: CASSPQGADGYTF
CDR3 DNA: TGCGCCAGCAGCCCCCAGGGGGCGGACGGCTACACCTTC

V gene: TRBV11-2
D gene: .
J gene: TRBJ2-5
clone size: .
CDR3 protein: CASSLVAGSKTQYF
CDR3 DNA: TGTGCCAGCAGCTTAGTAGCAGGGAGCAAGACCCAGTACTTC

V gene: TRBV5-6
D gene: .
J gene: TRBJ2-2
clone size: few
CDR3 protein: CASSFGTNTGELFF
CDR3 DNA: TGTGCCAGCAGCTTTGGGACGAACACCGGGGAGCTGTTTTTT

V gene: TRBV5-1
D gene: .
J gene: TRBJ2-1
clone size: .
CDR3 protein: CASSQDSQSYNEQFF
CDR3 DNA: TGCGCCAGCAGCCAGGACAGTCAGTCCTACAATGAGCAGTTCTTC

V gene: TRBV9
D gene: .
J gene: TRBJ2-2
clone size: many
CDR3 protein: CASSVALANTGELFF
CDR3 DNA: TGTGCCAGCAGCGTAGCACTAGCGAACACCGGGGAGCTGTTTTTT

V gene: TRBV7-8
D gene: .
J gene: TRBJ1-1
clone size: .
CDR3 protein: CASSLVVVAFF
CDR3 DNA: TGTGCCAGCAGCTTGGTGGTAGTTGCTTTCTTT

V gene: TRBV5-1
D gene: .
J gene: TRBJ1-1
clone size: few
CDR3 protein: CASSLQGGSDSTEAFF
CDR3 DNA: TGCGCCAGCAGTTTACAGGGTGGGAGTGACTCGACTGAAGCTTTCTTT

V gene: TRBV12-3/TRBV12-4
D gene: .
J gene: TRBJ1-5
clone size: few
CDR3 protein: CASSLVSKSGNQPQHF
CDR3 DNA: TGTGCCAGCAGTTTAGTAAGCAAATCGGGCAATCAGCCCCAGCATTTT

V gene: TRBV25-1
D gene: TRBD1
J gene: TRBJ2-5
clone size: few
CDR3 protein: CASSESRTGAGETQYF
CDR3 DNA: TGTGCCAGCAGTGAATCCCGGACAGGGGCGGGGGAGACCCAGTACTTC

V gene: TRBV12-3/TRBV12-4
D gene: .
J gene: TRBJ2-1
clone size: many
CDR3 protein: CASSLGRGEWNEQFF
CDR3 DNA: TGTGCCAGCAGTTTAGGCAGGGGAGAGTGGAATGAGCAGTTCTTC

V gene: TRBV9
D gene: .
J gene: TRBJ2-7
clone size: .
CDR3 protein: CASSSRPERSEQYF
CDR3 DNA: TGTGCCAGCAGCTCCCGCCCCGAGAGGTCCGAGCAGTACTTC

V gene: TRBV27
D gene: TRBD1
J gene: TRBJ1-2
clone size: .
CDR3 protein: CASSTGQGWGYTF
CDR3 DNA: TGTGCCAGCAGCACCGGACAGGGCTGGGGCTACACCTTC

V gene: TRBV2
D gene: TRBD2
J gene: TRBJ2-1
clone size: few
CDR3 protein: CASKGTSGRGEQFF
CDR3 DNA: TGTGCCAGCAAGGGGACTAGCGGGAGAGGTGAGCAGTTCTTC

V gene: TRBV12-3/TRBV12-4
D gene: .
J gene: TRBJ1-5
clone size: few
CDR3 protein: CASSRSSLGNQPQHF
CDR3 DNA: TGTGCCAGCAGCCGCTCTAGCTTAGGCAATCAGCCCCAGCATTTT

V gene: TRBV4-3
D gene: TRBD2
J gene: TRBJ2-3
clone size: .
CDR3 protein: CASSQDMTSTFPDTQYF
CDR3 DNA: TGCGCCAGCAGCCAAGATATGACTAGCACCTTCCCAGATACGCAGTATTTT

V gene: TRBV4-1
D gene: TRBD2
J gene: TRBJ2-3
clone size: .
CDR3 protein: CASSQVATSDGTQYF
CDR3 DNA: TGCGCCAGCAGCCAAGTTGCAACTAGCGATGGTACGCAGTATTTT

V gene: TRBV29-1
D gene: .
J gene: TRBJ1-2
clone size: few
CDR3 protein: CSVEAGRANYGYTF
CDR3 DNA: TGCAGCGTTGAGGCAGGTAGAGCTAACTATGGCTACACCTTC